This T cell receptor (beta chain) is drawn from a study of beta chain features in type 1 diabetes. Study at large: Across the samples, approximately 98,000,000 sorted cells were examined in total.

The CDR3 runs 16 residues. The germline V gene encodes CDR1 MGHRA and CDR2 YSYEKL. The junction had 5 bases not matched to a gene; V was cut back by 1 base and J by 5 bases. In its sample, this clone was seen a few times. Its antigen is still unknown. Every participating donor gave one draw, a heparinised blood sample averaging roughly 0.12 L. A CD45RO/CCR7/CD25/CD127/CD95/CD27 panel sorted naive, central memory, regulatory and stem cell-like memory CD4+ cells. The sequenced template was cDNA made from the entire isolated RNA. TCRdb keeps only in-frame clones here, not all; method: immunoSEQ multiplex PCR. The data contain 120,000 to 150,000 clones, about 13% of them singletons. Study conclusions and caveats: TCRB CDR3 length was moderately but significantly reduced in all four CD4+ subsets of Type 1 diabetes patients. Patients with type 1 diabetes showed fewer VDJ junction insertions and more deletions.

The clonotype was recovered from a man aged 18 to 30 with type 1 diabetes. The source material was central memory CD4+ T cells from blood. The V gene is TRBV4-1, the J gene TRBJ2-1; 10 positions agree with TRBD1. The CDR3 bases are TGCGCCAGCAGCCAAGGTTCGGGACAGGGGAACAATGAGCAGTTCTTC. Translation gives CASSQGSGQGNNEQFF.